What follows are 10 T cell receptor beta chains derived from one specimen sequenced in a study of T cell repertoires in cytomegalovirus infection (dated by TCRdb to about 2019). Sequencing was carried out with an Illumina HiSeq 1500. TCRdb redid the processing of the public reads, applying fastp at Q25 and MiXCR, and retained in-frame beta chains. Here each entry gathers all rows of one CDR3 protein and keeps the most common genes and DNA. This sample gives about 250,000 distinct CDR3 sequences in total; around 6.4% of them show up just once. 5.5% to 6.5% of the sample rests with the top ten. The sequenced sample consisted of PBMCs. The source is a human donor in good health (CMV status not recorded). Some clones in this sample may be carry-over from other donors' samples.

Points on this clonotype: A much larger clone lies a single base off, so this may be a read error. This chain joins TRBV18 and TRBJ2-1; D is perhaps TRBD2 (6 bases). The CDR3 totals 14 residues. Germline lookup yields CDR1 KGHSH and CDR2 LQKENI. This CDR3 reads CAGSPLSKGLEQFF. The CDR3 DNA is TGTGCCGGCTCACCACTGTCAAAGGGACTTGAGCAGTTCTTC.

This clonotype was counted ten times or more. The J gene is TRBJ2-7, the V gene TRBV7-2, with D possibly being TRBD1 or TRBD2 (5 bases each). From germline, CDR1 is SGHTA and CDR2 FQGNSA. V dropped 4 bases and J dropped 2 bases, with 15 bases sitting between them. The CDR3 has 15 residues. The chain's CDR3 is CASSSLRDRAYEQYF. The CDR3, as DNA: TGTGCCAGCAGCTCACTCCGGGACCGAGCCTACGAGCAGTACTTC.

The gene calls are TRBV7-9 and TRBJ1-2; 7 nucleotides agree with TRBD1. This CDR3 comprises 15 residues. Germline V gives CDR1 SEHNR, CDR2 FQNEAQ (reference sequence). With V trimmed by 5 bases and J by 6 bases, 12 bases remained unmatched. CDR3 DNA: TGTGCCAGCAGCCACACCCCCGGGACAGAGGATGGCTACACCTTC. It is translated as CASSHTPGTEDGYTF.

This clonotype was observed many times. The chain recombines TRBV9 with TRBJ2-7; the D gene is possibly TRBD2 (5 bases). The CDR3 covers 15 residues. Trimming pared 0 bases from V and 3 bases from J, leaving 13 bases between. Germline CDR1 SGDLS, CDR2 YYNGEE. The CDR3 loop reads CASSVAPQRNYEQYF. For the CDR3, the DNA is TGTGCCAGCAGCGTAGCCCCGCAGCGGAACTACGAGCAGTACTTC.

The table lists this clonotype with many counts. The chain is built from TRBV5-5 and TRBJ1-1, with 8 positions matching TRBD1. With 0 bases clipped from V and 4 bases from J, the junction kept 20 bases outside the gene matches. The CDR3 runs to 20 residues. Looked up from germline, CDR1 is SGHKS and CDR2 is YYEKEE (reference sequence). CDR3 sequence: CASSLAVGFATGQDLTEAFF. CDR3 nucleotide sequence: TGTGCCAGCAGCTTGGCAGTAGGGTTTGCTACGGGACAGGATCTCACTGAAGCTTTCTTT.

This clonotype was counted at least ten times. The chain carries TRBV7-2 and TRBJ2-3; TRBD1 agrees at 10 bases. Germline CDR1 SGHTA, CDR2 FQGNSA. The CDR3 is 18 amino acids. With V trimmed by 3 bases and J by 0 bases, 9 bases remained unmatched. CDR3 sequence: CASSFGQGVDPSTDTQYF. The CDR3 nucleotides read TGTGCCAGCAGCTTTGGACAGGGGGTGGACCCTAGCACAGATACGCAGTATTTT.

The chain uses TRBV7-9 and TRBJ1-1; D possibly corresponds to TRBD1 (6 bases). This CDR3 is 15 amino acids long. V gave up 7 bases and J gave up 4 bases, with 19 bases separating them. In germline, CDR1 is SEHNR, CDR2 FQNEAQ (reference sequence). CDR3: CASKPGGGSGTEAFF. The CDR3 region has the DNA TGTGCCAGCAAACCCGGCGGGGGCTCGGGCACTGAAGCTTTCTTT.

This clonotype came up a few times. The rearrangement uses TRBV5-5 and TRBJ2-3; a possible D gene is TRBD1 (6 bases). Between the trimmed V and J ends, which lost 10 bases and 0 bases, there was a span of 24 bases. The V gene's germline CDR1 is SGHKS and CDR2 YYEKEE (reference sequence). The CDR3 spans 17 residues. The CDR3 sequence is CASAGDGGFSSTDTQYF. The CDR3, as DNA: TGTGCCTCTGCAGGGGACGGAGGATTCTCTAGCACAGATACGCAGTATTTT.

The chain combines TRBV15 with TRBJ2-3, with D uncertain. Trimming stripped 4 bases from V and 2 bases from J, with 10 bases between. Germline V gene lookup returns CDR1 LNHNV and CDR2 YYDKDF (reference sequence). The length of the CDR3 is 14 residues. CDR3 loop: CATSNPRTTDTQYF. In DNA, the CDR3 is TGTGCCACCAGCAACCCGAGAACCACAGATACGCAGTATTTT.

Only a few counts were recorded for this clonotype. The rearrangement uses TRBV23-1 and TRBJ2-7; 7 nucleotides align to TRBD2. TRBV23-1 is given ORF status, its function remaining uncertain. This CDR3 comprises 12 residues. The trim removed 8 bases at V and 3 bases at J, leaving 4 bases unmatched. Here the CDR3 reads CASVQRGYEQYF. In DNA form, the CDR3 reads TGCGCCAGCGTACAGCGGGGCTACGAGCAGTACTTC.